This record covers a single T cell receptor beta chain. Its antigen is unidentified. The length of the CDR3 is 13 residues. With 0 bases removed from V and 6 bases from J, the gap between germline ends came to 6 bases. Looked up from germline, CDR1 is SGHRS and CDR2 is YFSETQ. This sample is drawn from a study of cytomegalovirus exposure and HLA in healthy donors. Data came from immunoSEQ multiplex PCR; TCRdb stores just in-frame clones and leaves some out. The sample carries tens of thousands of clones, roughly 92% recorded once. Findings of the study overall: Among TCR beta chains, those listed as cytomegalovirus-associated numbered under 200.

The rearrangement uses TRBV5-1 and TRBJ2-2; possible D gene TRBD1, 5 bases. This receptor was identified in a man aged 18 to 30 in good health and CMV-seronegative. The material sequenced was PBMCs. CDR3 protein: CASSLEGAGELFF. The DNA of the CDR3 is TGCGCCAGCAGCTTGGAAGGGGCCGGGGAGCTGTTTTTT.